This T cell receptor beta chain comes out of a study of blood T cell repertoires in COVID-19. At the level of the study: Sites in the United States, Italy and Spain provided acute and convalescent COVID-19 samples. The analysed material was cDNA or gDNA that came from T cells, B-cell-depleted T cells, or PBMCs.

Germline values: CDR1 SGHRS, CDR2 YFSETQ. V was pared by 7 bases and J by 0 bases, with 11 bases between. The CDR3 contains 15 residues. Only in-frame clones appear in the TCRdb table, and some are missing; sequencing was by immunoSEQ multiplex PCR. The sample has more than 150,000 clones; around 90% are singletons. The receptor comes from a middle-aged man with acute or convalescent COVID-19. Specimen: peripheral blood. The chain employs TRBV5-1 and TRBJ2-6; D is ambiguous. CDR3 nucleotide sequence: TGCGCCAGCGCCCTACAGTACTCTGGGGCCAACGTCCTGACTTTC. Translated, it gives CASALQYSGANVLTF.